This TCR beta chain is drawn from a study of OX40 agonist ivuxolimab in advanced cancers. Study at large: Given to patients was ivuxolimab, an agonistic anti-OX40 (CD134) antibody. Three patients responded partially, comprising one with hepatocellular carcinoma and two with cutaneous melanoma. General study findings and limits: Averaged across samples, CD8+ T cells carried more expanded clones than CD4+ did. Some nonresponders likewise displayed low normalized T-cell clonal expansion.

Only in-frame clones appear in the TCRdb table, and some are missing; sequencing was by immunoSEQ multiplex PCR. The sample contains about 110,000 clones, approximately 90% of which appear only once. Germline CDR1 reads ENHRY; CDR2 reads SYGVKD. CDR3 length equals 11 residues. V shed 10 bases, J shed 2 bases, and the junction held 1 base outside the gene matches. Worth noting for this clone: What it binds is not known.

The material sequenced was CD4+ or CD8+ T cells sorted from blood, taken in a trial of the OX40 agonist ivuxolimab. The sequence was collected from an adult with an advanced solid tumor such as melanoma, head and neck, liver or kidney cancer. The chain couples TRBV10-3 to TRBJ1-2; 7 positions match TRBD1. Here the CDR3 DNA reads TGTGCCACGACAGGGAACTATGGCTACACCTTC. This gives the protein CATTGNYGYTF.